One sample yielded the 29 T cell receptor beta chains listed below, sequenced in a study of patients and donors after allogeneic stem cell transplantation. TCRdb reanalysed the RT-PCR reads using MiXCR and keeps one entry per CDR3 protein. The sample holds about 230,000 distinct CDR3 sequences, 14% seen once. Sequencing input: blood, either unsorted or a sorted T cell fraction (not recorded which). Receptors originate from a human donor who was either an allogeneic HSCT recipient or a stem cell or donor lymphocyte infusion donor (not recorded which). It is not recorded whose cells these are; they may come from a transplant donor.

This clonotype was detected ten times or more. The chain links TRBV20-1 to TRBJ1-2, with D possibly matching TRBD1 (5 bases). V was clipped by 6 bases and J by 8 bases, with 19 bases between them. The CDR3 spans 13 residues. Per the germline V gene, CDR1 is DFQATT and CDR2 is SNEGSKA (reference sequence). The CDR3 loop is CSAYDSKTYGYTF. The CDR3 DNA reads TGCAGTGCCTACGACAGTAAGACTTACGGCTACACCTTC.

The sample holds a few counts of this clonotype. The chain is built from TRBV7-3 and TRBJ2-2; 7 bases agree with TRBD2. CDR1 SGHTA and CDR2 FQGTGA come from the germline V gene. V was clipped by 3 bases and J by 3 bases; unmatched bases: 4. The CDR3 runs 15 residues. The CDR3 sequence: CASSFGGGDTGELFF. CDR3 DNA: TGTGCCAGCAGCTTTGGCGGGGGTGACACCGGGGAGCTGTTTTTT.

The genes are TRBV7-2 and TRBJ2-3, with D possibly being TRBD1 (5 bases). In germline, CDR1 is SGHTA, CDR2 FQGNSA. The CDR3 runs 16 residues. Deletions cut 5 bases from V and 1 base from J, with 16 bases between. CDR3 protein: CASSPLKGIRTDTQYF. The DNA of the CDR3 is TGTGCCAGCAGCCCCCTCAAGGGGATACGCACAGATACGCAGTATTTT.

This clonotype was detected only a few times. The CDR3 DNA sequence: TGTGCCAGCAGCAAAATAAGCAGGAGCCAGCACTATGGCTACACCTTC. Its translation is CASSKISRSQHYGYTF. The rearrangement joins TRBV21-1 to TRBJ1-2. TRBV21-1 is assigned pseudogene status. The CDR3 totals 16 residues.

The sample holds a few counts of this clonotype. The V and J genes are TRBV20-1 and TRBJ2-3; TRBD2 matches at 13 bases. Looked up from germline, CDR1 is DFQATT and CDR2 is SNEGSKA (reference sequence). This CDR3 has 14 residues. The ends lost 3 bases at V and 4 bases at J; junction bases unmatched: 1. This chain's CDR3 is CSASGTSGADTQYF. Here the CDR3 DNA reads TGCAGTGCTAGTGGGACTAGCGGGGCAGATACGCAGTATTTT.

On this clonotype itself: One end of the junction fails to match germline, which may point to a read error. The CDR3 loop is CSVDQETSGRPTDF. The CDR3 DNA reads as TGCAGCGTTGACCAGGAGACTAGCGGGAGGCCGACTGACTTC. The chain links TRBV29-1 to TRBJ2-7; TRBD2 matches 13 bases. Germline assignment: CDR1 SQVTM and CDR2 ANQGSEA. This CDR3 region has 14 residues.

The table lists this clonotype with a few counts. This sequence joins TRBV4-3 and TRBJ1-6; D uncertain. V lost 0 bases and J 7 bases, leaving 10 bases between the germline ends. The CDR3 runs to 15 residues. Germline V gives CDR1 LGHNA, CDR2 YSLEER. For the CDR3, the DNA is TGCGCCAGCAGCCAAGATGAGACCCCCAATTCACCCCTCCACTTT. Translation: CASSQDETPNSPLHF.

This clonotype was picked up a small number of times. The rearrangement links TRBV29-1 to TRBJ2-2; D might be TRBD2 (5 bases). Trimming shortened V by 7 bases and J by 7 bases, and 19 bases separated the two germline ends. The CDR3 has 14 residues. Germline-derived CDR1 and CDR2 are SQVTM and ANQGSEA. As DNA, the CDR3 is TGCAGCGGAATTGAGGGCCTGGGAGTCGGGGAGCTGTTTTTT. Protein sequence: CSGIEGLGVGELFF.

This chain links TRBV5-1 with TRBJ2-1, with TRBD2 matching 7 bases. The CDR3 is 15 amino acids. The V segment lost 7 bases and the J segment 0 bases; nucleotides outside the gene matches: 7. Germline CDR1 SGHRS, CDR2 YFSETQ. CDR3 loop: CASAEGGSSYNEQFF. DNA of the CDR3: TGCGCCAGCGCCGAGGGCGGGAGCTCCTACAATGAGCAGTTCTTC.

The gene calls are TRBV7-6 and TRBJ2-2, with D perhaps matching TRBD2 (5 bases). Germline loops: CDR1 SGHVS, CDR2 FNYEAQ. Trimming cost V 2 bases and J 7 bases, with 11 bases left between them. The CDR3 is made up of 14 amino acids. CDR3 in DNA: TGTGCCAGCAGCTTACATAACGGGATCGGGGAGCTGTTTTTT. It specifies CASSLHNGIGELFF.

In this sample, this clonotype turned up many times. This sequence joins TRBV7-9 and TRBJ1-6; tentative D call: TRBD1 (6 bases). This CDR3 region has 15 residues. Trimming removed 5 bases from V and 10 bases from J, with 18 bases in between. Germline V gives CDR1 SEHNR, CDR2 FQNEAQ (reference sequence). This CDR3 is CASSEGQPGRSPLHF. In nucleotides, the CDR3 is TGTGCCAGCAGCGAAGGACAGCCAGGCAGGTCACCCCTCCACTTT.

The CDR3 DNA follows: TGTGCCAGCAGCTTAGTGTCTCGACAGCCCCAAGAGACCCAGTACTTC. Amino acid sequence: CASSLVSRQPQETQYF. The chain has TRBV7-8 and TRBJ2-5; D is perhaps TRBD1 (5 bases). Germline CDR1 and CDR2: SGHVS and FQNEAQ. The CDR3 covers 16 residues. Trimming took off 1 base at V and 1 base at J, with 13 bases between the two ends.

V is TRBV4-3 and J is TRBJ1-6; D ambiguous. The CDR3 extends over 17 amino acids. Germline V gene data show CDR1 as LGHNA and CDR2 as YSLEER. V dropped 0 bases and J dropped 0 bases, with 9 bases sitting between them. The CDR3: CASSQDPRTSYNSPLHF. CDR3 bases: TGCGCCAGCAGCCAAGACCCGCGGACCTCCTATAATTCACCCCTCCACTTT.

Ten or more counts support this clonotype. V is TRBV12-3 or TRBV12-4 and J is TRBJ1-2; possible D gene TRBD1, 5 bases. The CDR3 runs to 14 residues. V lost 6 bases, J lost 8 bases, and 19 bases lay in between. The CDR3: CASSLEGVAGGYTF. CDR3 sequence (DNA): TGTGCCAGCAGCCTGGAAGGGGTAGCTGGCGGCTACACCTTC.

This clonotype was seen a few times. V is TRBV19 and J is TRBJ2-7, with 7 bases matching TRBD2. Per germline, CDR1 LNHDA and CDR2 SQIVND (reference sequence). This CDR3 is built from 13 residues. Trimming took 3 bases from V and 6 from J; bases not matched to a gene: 5. The CDR3 loop is CASSIRLASEQYF. CDR3 coding DNA: TGTGCCAGTAGTATCCGACTAGCCAGCGAGCAGTACTTC.

This clonotype came up many times. The chain carries TRBV6-6 and TRBJ2-2; D gene uncertain. V dropped 5 bases and J dropped 6 bases, with 7 bases sitting between them. Germline V lookup: CDR1 MNHNY, CDR2 SVGAGI (reference sequence). The CDR3 covers 12 residues. This CDR3 is CASSPHPGELFF. The CDR3 coding sequence is TGTGCCAGCAGTCCCCATCCCGGGGAGCTGTTTTTT.

This clonotype has just a few counts. The rearrangement joins TRBV29-1 to TRBJ2-3; D uncertain. This CDR3 spans 16 amino acids. CDR1 is SQVTM, CDR2 ANQGSEA, per germline. The V end lost 1 base, the J end lost 3 bases, and 17 bases lay between the germline ends. For the CDR3, the DNA is TGCAGCGTTGAAGTGTGGTCACCCGGTGATACAGATACGCAGTATTTT. Its protein product is CSVEVWSPGDTDTQYF.

This clonotype came up once. This chain connects TRBV28 to TRBJ2-3; TRBD2 might be the D (7 bases). The CDR3 has 13 residues. The germline CDR1 and CDR2 sequences are MDHEN and SYDVKM. The V gene lost 7 bases and the J gene lost 5 bases, with 13 bases spanning the gap. The CDR3 DNA reads TGTGCCAGCATAGGGGGAGGGAGAGATACGCAGTATTTT. Translation gives CASIGGGRDTQYF. Looking up the rest from reference TRBV28 and TRBJ2-3 gives the full variable domain: DVKVTQSSRYLVKRTGEKVFLECVQDMDHENMFWYRQDPGLGLRLIYFSYDVKMKEKGDIPEGYSVSREKKERFSLILESASTNQTSMYLCASIGGGRDTQYFGPGTRLTVL.

The chain employs TRBV2 and TRBJ2-3, with D possibly matching TRBD2 (6 bases). Germline lookup yields CDR1 SNHLY and CDR2 FYNNEI. V lost 7 bases and J 2 bases, leaving 13 bases between the germline ends. This CDR3 region has 14 residues. The CDR3 loop is CASIVGGNTDTQYF. The CDR3 bases are TGTGCCAGCATTGTGGGGGGAAACACAGATACGCAGTATTTT.

This clonotype was observed a handful of times. The chain couples TRBV20-1 to TRBJ2-7; TRBD1 is a possible D gene (5 bases). This CDR3 has 13 residues. Germline loops: CDR1 DFQATT, CDR2 SNEGSKA (reference sequence). The V end was cut by 7 bases, the J end by 4 bases, with 17 bases between. The CDR3 coding sequence is TGCAGTGTTGTGATCTCAGGGATTTACGAGCAGTACTTC. It translates to CSVVISGIYEQYF.

This clonotype showed up many times. The chain recombines TRBV12-3 or TRBV12-4 with TRBJ1-5; 7 bases match TRBD1. The CDR3 is 14 residues long. V lost 6 bases, J lost 4 bases, and 6 bases stayed unmatched. CDR3 DNA sequence: TGTGCCAGCAGCACGACAGGGAGAAATCAGCCCCAGCATTTT. Its translation: CASSTTGRNQPQHF.

There are many counts of this clonotype. The chain has TRBV2 and TRBJ1-1; 8 nucleotides align to TRBD1. Trimming at V came to 4 bases and at J to 10 bases, leaving 8 bases not matched to a gene. Germline values: CDR1 SNHLY, CDR2 FYNNEI. The CDR3 is 13 amino acids. Here the CDR3 DNA reads TGTGCCAGCAGTGCGGAGGACAGGGCGGCAGCTTTCTTT. The encoded protein is CASSAEDRAAAFF.

The chain carries TRBV2 and TRBJ1-2, with D possibly TRBD1 on 5 matching bases. The germline V gene has CDR1 SNHLY and CDR2 FYNNEI. The CDR3 sequence is 10 residues long. For the CDR3, the DNA is TGTGAAGGCGGGGGTAGCGGCTACACCTTC. Translation: CEGGGSGYTF.

This clonotype turned up a few times. This sequence joins TRBV12-3 or TRBV12-4 and TRBJ2-2; D is possibly TRBD1 or TRBD2 (6 bases each). The CDR3 covers 15 residues. The V end was cut by 3 bases, the J end by 10 bases, with 18 bases between. The CDR3 DNA sequence: TGTGCCAGCAGTTTCGGGGGCCGCCACCCTGCGGAGCTGTTTTTT. Translated: CASSFGGRHPAELFF.

This clonotype was counted a few times. The chain carries TRBV6-4 and TRBJ2-2, with TRBD2 matching 15 bases. This CDR3 is built from 15 residues. Per germline, CDR1 MRHNA and CDR2 SNTAGT. Trimming cost V 8 bases and J 6 bases; bases outside gene matches: 4. CDR3 in amino acids: CASSGLAGGPGELFF. The CDR3 nucleotides are TGTGCCAGCTCCGGACTAGCGGGAGGGCCCGGGGAGCTGTTTTTT.

This chain links TRBV4-3 with TRBJ1-2; a weak D match, TRBD1 (5 bases). Trimming shortened V by 0 bases and J by 8 bases, and 13 bases separated the two germline ends. The CDR3 loop spans 14 amino acids. Per the germline V gene, CDR1 is LGHNA and CDR2 is YSLEER. The CDR3 here is CASSQDLGGIGYTF. CDR3 nucleotide sequence: TGCGCCAGCAGCCAAGATCTTGGGGGAATAGGCTACACCTTC.

This clonotype was recorded at least ten times. V gene TRBV5-6 combines with J gene TRBJ2-7; D may correspond to TRBD1 or TRBD2 (5 bases each). Germline assignment: CDR1 SGHDT and CDR2 YYEEEE. The CDR3 spans 13 residues. V dropped 0 bases and J dropped 6 bases, with 10 bases sitting between them. The DNA for the CDR3 is TGTGCCAGCAGCTTGGGGGCAGGGACCGAGCAGTACTTC. Its protein is CASSLGAGTEQYF.

This clonotype has more than one count but fewer than ten. The rearrangement joins TRBV6-1 to TRBJ1-3; a weak D match, TRBD1 (6 bases). Trimming cost V 5 bases and J 4 bases, with 15 bases left between them. CDR3 length equals 15 residues. Germline V CDR1 and CDR2: MNHNS, SASEGT. CDR3 sequence: CASSRGGPSGNTIYF. The CDR3 DNA sequence: TGTGCCAGCAGTCGTGGGGGGCCCTCCGGAAACACCATATATTTT.

The chain uses TRBV12-3 or TRBV12-4 and TRBJ1-2, with a possible D match to TRBD1 (5 bases). The CDR3 runs to 15 residues. The V and J ends lost 5 bases and 5 bases respectively, with 18 bases between them. The CDR3 is CASSEVVGQGYGYTF. CDR3 DNA sequence: TGTGCCAGCAGTGAAGTCGTGGGGCAGGGTTATGGCTACACCTTC.